Shown below are 32 T cell receptor beta chains from a single sample sequenced in a study of Ad26.COV2.S vaccination and SARS-CoV-2 variants listed by TCRdb under 2021. Reading the label with the study, this specimen's time point is: individuals recovered from natural SARS-CoV-2 infection. Library construction relied on the immunoSEQ multiplex PCR assay. TCRdb took this table from immuneACCESS and kept in-frame rearrangements with V and J called. Such tables lack part of the clones; where checked against another copy, unresolved V genes explain under half of the gap, and the rest is unexplained. This sample comprises roughly 150,000 clones, 75% to 90% of them detected only once. 5% of the sample is held by the ten biggest clonotypes. Sequenced material: peripheral blood, taken after recovery from COVID-19. Receptor source: a human donor who had recovered from COVID-19.

The V call is TRBV14, the J call TRBJ1-1; the D is unclear. Trimming took off 3 bases at V and 0 bases at J, with 5 bases between the two ends. This CDR3 has 13 amino acids. Germline loops: CDR1 SGHDN, CDR2 FVKESK. This CDR3 reads CASSQGMNTEAFF. In DNA form, the CDR3 reads TGTGCCAGCAGCCAGGGTATGAACACTGAAGCTTTCTTT. The whole variable domain, remainder taken from reference TRBV14 and TRBJ1-1, is EAGVTQFPSHSVIEKGQTVTLRCDPISGHDNLYWYRRVMGKEIKFLLHFVKESKQDESGMPNNRFLAERTGGTYSTLKVQPAELEDSGVYFCASSQGMNTEAFFGQGTRLTVV.

This CDR3 is CAWSLGQGNYQPQHF. The CDR3, as DNA: TGTGCCTGGTCCCTTGGACAGGGGAATTATCAGCCCCAGCATTTT. The chain employs TRBV30 and TRBJ1-5, with TRBD1 matching 9 bases. Trimming took 5 bases from V and 5 from J; bases not matched to a gene: 10. The V gene's germline CDR1 is GTSNPN and CDR2 SVGIG (reference sequence). The CDR3 covers 15 residues.

V and J are TRBV19 and TRBJ2-6, with D uncertain. Trimming removed 7 bases at V and 1 base at J, with 11 bases between. In germline, CDR1 is LNHDA, CDR2 SQIVND (reference sequence). The CDR3 has 15 amino acids. CDR3: CASTLQRSGANVLTF. Here the CDR3 DNA reads TGTGCCAGTACCCTACAGAGGTCTGGGGCCAACGTCCTGACTTTC.

The chain is built from TRBV3-1 (or the pseudogene TRBV3-2) and TRBJ2-3; 7 bases fit TRBD2. The CDR3 covers 16 residues. Germline CDR1 is LGHDT and CDR2 is YNNKEL (reference sequence). The V segment lost 0 bases and the J segment 4 bases; nucleotides outside the gene matches: 7. For the CDR3, the DNA is TGTGCCAGCAGCCAAGATGCTAGCGGTAGTTCAGATACGCAGTATTTT. Translation: CASSQDASGSSDTQYF.

This chain joins TRBV24-1 and TRBJ2-3; 9 bases agree with TRBD1. Germline-derived CDR1 and CDR2 are KGHDR and SFDVKD. V shed 2 bases, J shed 6 bases, and the junction held 8 bases outside the gene matches. The CDR3 length is 16 residues. The CDR3 loop reads CATSDSVQGAKDTQYF. CDR3 nucleotide sequence: TGTGCCACCAGTGATTCGGTACAGGGGGCTAAGGATACGCAGTATTTT.

The chain couples TRBV7-9 to TRBJ2-2; TRBD2 agrees at 7 bases. The CDR3 has 14 amino acids. Trimming removed 8 bases from V and 7 bases from J; junction bases left unmatched: 10. CDR1 SEHNR and CDR2 FQNEAQ come from the germline V gene (reference sequence). CDR3: CASHRGGASGELFF. The CDR3 DNA reads TGTGCCAGCCATCGGGGAGGGGCGAGCGGGGAGCTGTTTTTT.

For this clone: This sample includes further DNA sequences coding for the same CDR3. The chain employs TRBV3-1 (or the pseudogene TRBV3-2) and TRBJ2-2, with D tentatively TRBD2 (5 bases). The V gene's germline CDR1 is LGHDT and CDR2 YNNKEL (reference sequence). There are 14 residues in the CDR3. Trimming removed 1 base at V and 4 bases at J, with 7 bases between. The CDR3 is CASSQGAGTGELFF. The DNA of the CDR3 is TGTGCCAGCAGCCAAGGGGCGGGCACCGGGGAGCTGTTTTTT.

The rearrangement uses TRBV19 and TRBJ2-2; 9 nucleotides agree with TRBD1. The CDR3 totals 15 residues. Germline CDR1 and CDR2: LNHDA and SQIVND (reference sequence). Germline trimming cut 4 bases from V and 5 bases from J; bases unmatched to any gene: 5. The DNA for the CDR3 is TGTGCCAGTAGTACACCGGGACAGGGAACCGGGGAGCTGTTTTTT. Amino acid sequence: CASSTPGQGTGELFF.

The chain combines TRBV6-5 with TRBJ2-7; D uncertain. The CDR3 runs 11 residues. V dropped 4 bases and J dropped 3 bases, with 4 bases sitting between them. In germline, CDR1 is MNHEY, CDR2 SVGAGI. CDR3 amino acids: CASSSDYEQYF. Written as DNA, the CDR3 is TGTGCCAGCAGTTCCGACTACGAGCAGTACTTC.

The chain combines TRBV3-1 (or the pseudogene TRBV3-2) with TRBJ1-5, with D possibly being TRBD1 (5 bases). In germline, CDR1 is LGHDT, CDR2 YNNKEL (reference sequence). The CDR3 has 18 amino acids. The V gene lost 0 bases and the J gene lost 7 bases, with 22 bases spanning the gap. CDR3 sequence: CASSQDLMGDGEWQPQHF. The CDR3 nucleotides read TGTGCCAGCAGCCAAGATCTAATGGGGGACGGAGAGTGGCAGCCCCAGCATTTT.

This clone was recorded only once. This sequence joins TRBV12-3 or TRBV12-4 and TRBJ1-2, with D unclear. Trimming shortened V by 3 bases and J by 8 bases, and 13 bases separated the two germline ends. The CDR3 extends over 13 amino acids. The CDR3, as DNA: TGTGCCAGCAGTTTTTTGGGGTCGGAAGGCTACACCTTC. Translating gives CASSFLGSEGYTF.

The chain is built from TRBV30 and TRBJ1-6; 9 bases match TRBD1. Germline loops: CDR1 GTSNPN, CDR2 SVGIG (reference sequence). After removal of 1 base from V and 9 bases from J, the junction contained 10 bases not matched to a gene. The length of the CDR3 is 16 residues. In DNA, the CDR3 is TGTGCCTGGAGTGAAGGGACAGGGTTTATCGGTTCACCCCTCCACTTT. Its protein product is CAWSEGTGFIGSPLHF.

The chain recombines TRBV7-2 with TRBJ2-5; no clear D gene. CDR1 and CDR2 from the germline V gene are SGHTA and FQGNSA. With 1 base removed from V and 3 bases from J, the gap between germline ends came to 6 bases. This CDR3 has 13 amino acids. This CDR3 reads CASSLVRKETQYF. CDR3 DNA: TGTGCCAGCAGCTTAGTTAGGAAAGAGACCCAGTACTTC.

This clone has more than one count but fewer than ten. V gene TRBV7-2 combines with J gene TRBJ2-7, with 8 bases lining up with TRBD1. Germline CDR1 and CDR2: SGHTA and FQGNSA. After removal of 8 bases from V and 3 bases from J, the junction contained 6 bases not matched to a gene. The CDR3 is 13 residues long. The CDR3 sequence is CASGWTGRYEQYF. CDR3 bases: TGTGCCAGCGGCTGGACAGGGCGCTACGAGCAGTACTTC.

The count of this clone is one. The J gene is TRBJ2-2, the V gene TRBV9, with TRBD2 identical over 8 bases. CDR3 size: 17 residues. The junction had 9 bases not matched to a gene; V was cut back by 0 bases and J by 5 bases. Germline CDR1 is SGDLS and CDR2 is YYNGEE. The CDR3 loop is CASSVGGVAGNTGELFF. The CDR3, as DNA: TGTGCCAGCAGCGTAGGAGGGGTAGCGGGGAATACCGGGGAGCTGTTTTTT. The variable domain in full, with the rest retrieved from reference TRBV9 and TRBJ2-2, is DSGVTQTPKHLITATGQRVTLRCSPRSGDLSVYWYQQSLDQGLQFLIQYYNGEERAKGNILERFSAQQFPDLHSELNLSSLELGDSALYFCASSVGGVAGNTGELFFGEGSRLTVL.

The chain combines TRBV6-6 with TRBJ2-3, with 13 bases matching TRBD2. Germline-derived CDR1 and CDR2 are MNHNY and SVGAGI (reference sequence). The CDR3 contains 17 residues. The V segment lost 7 bases and the J segment 1 base; nucleotides outside the gene matches: 8. The CDR3 sequence is CASIQSGLAGRTDTQYF. DNA of the CDR3: TGTGCCAGCATTCAATCGGGACTAGCGGGGCGCACAGATACGCAGTATTTT.

The chain couples TRBV6-5 to TRBJ2-1; TRBD2 aligns across 8 bases. V shed 10 bases, J shed 7 bases, and the junction held 15 bases outside the gene matches. The CDR3 runs to 15 residues. Looked up from germline, CDR1 is MNHEY and CDR2 is SVGAGI. This chain's CDR3 is CATHGAGGGENEQFF. The CDR3 DNA reads as TGTGCCACCCACGGCGCGGGGGGCGGGGAGAATGAGCAGTTCTTC.

The chain combines TRBV13 with TRBJ2-3; 9 bases line up with TRBD1. J gave up 0 bases and V 8 bases, and 15 bases lay outside the gene matches. CDR3 size: 18 residues. The germline gives CDR1 PRHDT, CDR2 FYEKMQ (reference sequence). The CDR3 bases are TGTGCCAGCGGCGAGGGGCGACAGGGGGACTCTAGCACAGATACGCAGTATTTT. This sequence encodes CASGEGRQGDSSTDTQYF.

For the CDR3, the DNA is TGTGCCAGCAGATACGGAAAAAGACAAATACTAGCCAAAAACATTCAGTACTTC. Residues: CASRYGKRQILAKNIQYF. The chain joins TRBV28 to TRBJ2-4; D remains unclear. The CDR3 length is 18 residues. Trimming pared 6 bases from V and 0 bases from J, leaving 21 bases between. CDR1 is MDHEN, CDR2 SYDVKM, per germline. The whole variable domain, filled in from reference TRBV28 and TRBJ2-4, reads DVKVTQSSRYLVKRTGEKVFLECVQDMDHENMFWYRQDPGLGLRLIYFSYDVKMKEKGDIPEGYSVSREKKERFSLILESASTNQTSMYLCASRYGKRQILAKNIQYFGAGTRLSVL.

The chain combines TRBV2 with TRBJ1-4; no reliable D call. The germline gives CDR1 SNHLY, CDR2 FYNNEI. The ends were cut back, 8 bases at V and 3 bases at J, with 16 bases in the middle. The CDR3 runs 15 residues. DNA for the CDR3: TGTGCCAGCCGCCCGGGAAGTGTGGCTAATGAAAAACTGTTTTTT. This gives the protein CASRPGSVANEKLFF.

The DNA of the CDR3 is TGTGCCAGCATTGTCCTGACTTTC. It codes for CASIVLTF. The J gene is TRBJ2-6, the V gene TRBV2; D gene ambiguous. The ends were cut back, 7 bases at V and 13 bases at J, with 2 bases in the middle. This CDR3 has 8 residues. Per the germline V gene, CDR1 is SNHLY and CDR2 is FYNNEI.

The rearrangement uses TRBV3-1 (or the pseudogene TRBV3-2) and TRBJ2-3, with D possibly TRBD2 on 7 matching bases. The CDR3 has 14 amino acids. The V and J ends lost 1 base and 4 bases respectively, with 9 bases between them. The germline CDR1 and CDR2 sequences are LGHDT and YNNKEL (reference sequence). CDR3 DNA sequence: TGTGCCAGCAGCCAAGCGGGGGGCCCAGATACGCAGTATTTT. The encoded protein is CASSQAGGPDTQYF.

The gene calls are TRBV7-8 and TRBJ1-6; possibly TRBD1 for D (5 bases). CDR3 size: 14 residues. Trimming stripped 5 bases from V and 10 bases from J, with 15 bases between. Germline V gives CDR1 SGHVS, CDR2 FQNEAQ. The CDR3 DNA reads TGTGCCAGCAGCCCACTGACCTGGGGGTCACCCCTCCACTTT. Translation gives CASSPLTWGSPLHF.

The chain recombines TRBV6-2 or TRBV6-3 with TRBJ2-7; D assignment may be TRBD1 or TRBD2 (5 bases each). The V end was cut by 2 bases, the J end by 7 bases, with 12 bases between. CDR1 MNHEY and CDR2 SVGEGT come from the germline V gene. The CDR3 has 13 residues. The CDR3 loop is CASSYGTAWEQYF. Written as DNA, the CDR3 is TGTGCCAGCAGTTACGGGACCGCTTGGGAGCAGTACTTC.

This chain links TRBV7-9 with TRBJ1-3, with D unresolved. Between the trimmed V and J ends, which lost 5 bases and 0 bases, there was a span of 11 bases. This CDR3 contains 15 residues. Germline V gene sequence: CDR1 SEHNR, CDR2 FQNEAQ (reference sequence). CDR3 loop: CASSTIVFSGNTIYF. The CDR3 region has the DNA TGTGCCAGCAGCACGATCGTCTTCTCTGGAAACACCATATATTTT.

This chain joins TRBV11-2 and TRBJ1-5; the D gene is possibly TRBD1 (5 bases). The V gene lost 3 bases and the J gene lost 6 bases, with 9 bases spanning the gap. Per germline, CDR1 SGHAT and CDR2 FQNNGV. The CDR3 is 13 residues long. The CDR3 DNA reads TGTGCCAGCAGCTTGACAGTCAGTCAGCCCCAGCATTTT. The encoded protein is CASSLTVSQPQHF.

In DNA form, the CDR3 reads TGTGCCAGCCATAGGGACAGGGGGGATCAGCCCCAGCATTTT. Translation gives CASHRDRGDQPQHF. The chain recombines TRBV19 with TRBJ1-5; 11 bases match TRBD1. CDR3 length: 14 amino acids. Looked up from germline, CDR1 is LNHDA and CDR2 is SQIVND (reference sequence). V gave up 9 bases and J gave up 5 bases; unmatched junction bases: 6.

This sequence joins TRBV3-1 (or the pseudogene TRBV3-2) and TRBJ1-2; TRBD1 might be the D (6 bases). The CDR3 loop spans 13 amino acids. Germline CDR1 and CDR2: LGHDT and YNNKEL (reference sequence). The V gene lost 0 bases and the J gene lost 8 bases, with 10 bases spanning the gap. Here the CDR3 reads CASSQEGGGGYTF. The CDR3 coding sequence is TGTGCCAGCAGCCAAGAAGGGGGGGGAGGCTACACCTTC.

The V gene is TRBV5-1, the J gene TRBJ1-3, with D hard to call. The CDR3 has 17 residues. From germline, CDR1 is SGHRS and CDR2 YFSETQ. V lost 0 bases, J lost 1 base, and 14 bases lay in between. The CDR3 DNA reads as TGCGCCAGCAGCTTGGGGTCTGTTTCCCCATCTGGAAACACCATATATTTT. Its protein is CASSLGSVSPSGNTIYF.

The chain links TRBV6-5 to TRBJ1-4; D ambiguous. CDR3 size: 12 residues. Deletions cut 8 bases from V and 10 bases from J, with 14 bases between. Germline loops: CDR1 MNHEY, CDR2 SVGAGI. For the CDR3, the DNA is TGTGCCAGCGGCCCTATTGGCGGAAAACTGTTTTTT. Protein product: CASGPIGGKLFF.

The V gene is TRBV27, the J gene TRBJ2-2; no clear D. The CDR3 totals 16 residues. Between the trimmed V and J ends, which lost 5 bases and 5 bases, there was a span of 18 bases. Germline CDR1 is MNHEY and CDR2 is SMNVEV (reference sequence). This CDR3 reads CASSAGPQWGTGELFF. CDR3 in DNA: TGTGCCAGCAGTGCCGGGCCTCAATGGGGAACCGGGGAGCTGTTTTTT.

The chain uses TRBV6-5 and TRBJ2-7, with D perhaps matching TRBD2 (5 bases). Germline CDR1 MNHEY, CDR2 SVGAGI. The CDR3 is 13 amino acids. Trimming left V 7 bases short and J 3 bases short, with 13 bases between. In DNA, the CDR3 is TGTGCCAGCACCTCGGGGATTTTCTACGAGCAGTACTTC. Protein product: CASTSGIFYEQYF.